The 22 T cell receptor beta chains given below trace back to one sample, sequenced in a study of T-cell memory formation after mild COVID-19. TCRdb called the 5' RACE reads again in MiXCR, with one record for every CDR3 protein. The sample shows under 550,000 distinct CDR3 sequences, roughly 18% of them seen only once. Material for sequencing was PBMCs or a T cell subset sorted from them (not recorded which). Source of these receptors: an adult woman who had mild COVID-19 (a few samples of this study predate the infection). Cell type and time point are not known.

The chain is built from TRBV4-1 and TRBJ2-5; 11 nucleotides agree with TRBD1. CDR1 and CDR2 from the germline V gene are MGHRA and YSYEKL. V was clipped by 4 bases and J by 4 bases; unmatched bases: 8. The CDR3 contains 16 residues. The CDR3 DNA reads as TGCGCCAGCAGCCCTACAGGGACAGGGGGTCGAGAGACCCAGTACTTC. Translated: CASSPTGTGGRETQYF.

The gene calls are TRBV6-2 or TRBV6-3 and TRBJ2-5; 7 nucleotides align to TRBD2. The length of the CDR3 is 14 residues. The trim removed 0 bases at V and 6 bases at J, leaving 4 bases unmatched. The germline V gene has CDR1 MNHEY and CDR2 SVGEGT. The CDR3 bases are TGTGCCAGCAGTTACTCCAGACTAGCCCAGACCCAGTACTTC. Its protein product is CASSYSRLAQTQYF.

This clonotype was observed a handful of times. This chain connects TRBV12-3 or TRBV12-4 to TRBJ2-7; possible D gene TRBD1, 6 bases. This CDR3 contains 14 residues. The V gene lost 5 bases and the J gene lost 7 bases, with 18 bases spanning the gap. This chain's CDR3 is CASSPRLRGGEQYF. The CDR3, as DNA: TGTGCCAGCAGTCCACGCCTCAGGGGCGGTGAGCAGTACTTC.

J is TRBJ2-1 and V is TRBV19; 8 nucleotides agree with TRBD1. The germline gives CDR1 LNHDA, CDR2 SQIVND (reference sequence). The CDR3 totals 16 residues. The J segment lost 12 bases and the V segment lost 4 bases, leaving 17 bases of the junction unmatched. The CDR3: CASSTGGDRTLKAQFF. The CDR3 bases are TGTGCCAGTAGTACTGGTGGGGACAGGACTCTTAAGGCGCAGTTCTTC.

The gene calls are TRBV4-2 and TRBJ1-3, with a weak D call TRBD1 (6 bases). CDR3 length: 17 residues. In germline, CDR1 is LGHNA, CDR2 YNFKEQ. Trimming removed 1 base from V and 4 bases from J, with 17 bases in between. The CDR3 coding sequence is TGTGCCAGCAGCCAAGGGGGAGGGGGGCGAAGGGGAAACACCATATATTTT. Translated: CASSQGGGGRRGNTIYF.

A few counts support this clonotype. CDR3 in amino acids: CASSTEGSGAFYEQYF. The CDR3 coding sequence is TGTGCCAGCAGCACCGAGGGGTCGGGGGCCTTCTACGAGCAGTACTTC. The gene calls are TRBV7-8 and TRBJ2-7; the D gene could be TRBD1 or TRBD2 (6 bases each). With 5 bases removed from V and 3 bases from J, the gap between germline ends came to 20 bases. The CDR3 covers 16 residues. Germline CDR1 is SGHVS and CDR2 is FQNEAQ.

The chain has TRBV12-3 or TRBV12-4 and TRBJ1-1, with D possibly matching TRBD1 (6 bases). V was clipped by 5 bases and J by 6 bases, with 19 bases between them. The CDR3 consists of 15 residues. The CDR3 sequence: CASSRVSQGQAEAFF. The CDR3 DNA sequence: TGTGCCAGCAGTCGGGTTTCACAGGGTCAGGCTGAAGCTTTCTTT.

This clonotype was observed a handful of times. CDR3 bases: TGCGCCAGCAGCTCCCATGAGGGTCGAACCTCCTACGAGCAGTACTTC. Translated: CASSSHEGRTSYEQYF. The chain combines TRBV5-1 with TRBJ2-7; a possible D gene is TRBD2 (5 bases). In germline, CDR1 is SGHRS, CDR2 YFSETQ. Trimming shortened V by 3 bases and J by 0 bases, and 16 bases separated the two germline ends. CDR3 size: 16 residues. Together with reference TRBV5-1 and TRBJ2-7, the CDR3 gives the full variable domain: KAGVTQTPRYLIKTRGQQVTLSCSPISGHRSVSWYQQTPGQGLQFLFEYFSETQRNKGNFPGRFSGRQFSNSRSEMNVSTLELGDSALYLCASSSHEGRTSYEQYFGPGTRLTVT.

The rearrangement uses TRBV7-9 and TRBJ2-1; 11 bases map to TRBD2. The germline V gene has CDR1 SEHNR and CDR2 FQNEAQ (reference sequence). The CDR3 is 16 amino acids. Trimming removed 4 bases from V and 7 bases from J; junction bases left unmatched: 9. The CDR3 loop reads CASSYPGLADNNEQFF. The CDR3 bases are TGTGCCAGCAGCTACCCGGGACTAGCGGATAATAATGAGCAGTTCTTC.

In its sample, this clonotype was seen a few times. The chain has TRBV9 and TRBJ1-1; D is unresolved. CDR3 length equals 12 residues. V was shortened by 4 bases and J by 4 bases, with 8 bases between the two germline ends. Germline V gene lookup returns CDR1 SGDLS and CDR2 YYNGEE. This chain's CDR3 is CASSTEGTEAFF. The CDR3, as DNA: TGTGCCAGCAGCACGGAGGGCACTGAAGCTTTCTTT.

The chain has TRBV6-5 and TRBJ2-7; D gene uncertain. The germline V and J ends were trimmed by 0 bases and 0 bases, with 9 bases remaining between them. CDR1 and CDR2 (germline): MNHEY, SVGAGI. The CDR3 runs 15 residues. CDR3 DNA sequence: TGTGCCAGCAGTTACTCGAGTACAGCCTCCTACGAGCAGTACTTC. Translated, it gives CASSYSSTASYEQYF.

This clonotype turned up a few times. The chain couples TRBV7-9 to TRBJ2-5; perhaps D is TRBD1 or TRBD2 (5 bases each). V lost 6 bases and J lost 4, with 12 bases in between. The CDR3 length is 13 residues. Germline V gene sequence: CDR1 SEHNR, CDR2 FQNEAQ (reference sequence). This CDR3 reads CASRTGASETQYF. CDR3 coding DNA: TGTGCCAGCAGAACCGGGGCATCAGAGACCCAGTACTTC.

The sample holds a few counts of this clonotype. The V call is TRBV5-1, the J call TRBJ2-2; no clear D gene. V was cut by 0 bases and J by 1 base, with 10 bases left in between. Germline V gene data show CDR1 as SGHRS and CDR2 as YFSETQ. The CDR3 is 16 residues long. The CDR3 protein is CASSLVGRMNTGELFF. Here the CDR3 DNA reads TGCGCCAGCAGCTTGGTCGGCCGGATGAACACCGGGGAGCTGTTTTTT.

This clonotype was detected a few times. This rearrangement joins TRBV5-1 to TRBJ2-3; possible D gene TRBD1, 6 bases. The V and J ends lost 3 bases and 4 bases respectively, with 15 bases between them. Germline assignment: CDR1 SGHRS and CDR2 YFSETQ. The CDR3 length is 15 residues. The CDR3 DNA follows: TGCGCCAGCAGCTCGTTGGGGGCTGAGGCAGATACGCAGTATTTT. This gives the protein CASSSLGAEADTQYF.

V and J are TRBV7-9 and TRBJ1-2; 9 bases agree with TRBD1. In germline, CDR1 is SEHNR, CDR2 FQNEAQ (reference sequence). The CDR3 runs 16 residues. After removal of 1 base from V and 2 bases from J, the junction contained 5 bases not matched to a gene. The chain's CDR3 is CASSLVETGGNYGYTF. CDR3 DNA sequence: TGTGCCAGCAGCTTAGTGGAAACAGGGGGCAACTATGGCTACACCTTC.

This clonotype was seen a handful of times. The rearrangement joins TRBV6-2 or TRBV6-3 to TRBJ2-7; 12 bases are shared with TRBD2. Germline lookup yields CDR1 MNHEY and CDR2 SVGEGT. There are 19 residues in the CDR3. V lost 2 bases, J lost 1 base, and 12 bases stayed unmatched. The CDR3, as DNA: TGTGCCAGCAGTTACCCAGGACTAGCGGGATGTATCCCTTCCTACGAGCAGTACTTC. Protein: CASSYPGLAGCIPSYEQYF.

The rearrangement joins TRBV30 to TRBJ2-7; TRBD2 matches 13 bases. Germline V lookup: CDR1 GTSNPN, CDR2 SVGIG (reference sequence). This CDR3 is built from 14 residues. Unmatched junction bases numbered 2, after V lost 3 bases and J lost 3 bases. CDR3 residues: CAWSGTSGVYEQYF. For the CDR3, the DNA is TGTGCCTGGAGCGGGACTAGCGGGGTCTACGAGCAGTACTTC.

In this sample, this clonotype turned up a few times. The chain couples TRBV7-2 to TRBJ2-4; 12 bases are shared with TRBD2. The CDR3 length is 16 residues. Germline V gene lookup returns CDR1 SGHTA and CDR2 FQGNSA. Trimming took 9 bases from V and 1 from J; bases not matched to a gene: 7. The chain's CDR3 is CASQSSGGAAKNIQYF. CDR3 coding DNA: TGTGCCAGTCAATCTAGCGGGGGGGCCGCCAAAAACATTCAGTACTTC.

The chain combines TRBV21-1 with TRBJ1-3. TRBV21-1 counts as a pseudogene. The CDR3 runs 18 residues. This CDR3 is CASSKDRSPLVAGNTIYF. CDR3 nucleotide sequence: TGTGCCAGCAGCAAAGATCGCAGCCCACTAGTAGCTGGAAACACCATATATTTT.

The sample holds many counts of this clonotype. The gene calls are TRBV27 and TRBJ2-7, with 11 bases that match TRBD2. CDR1 and CDR2 from the germline V gene are MNHEY and SMNVEV (reference sequence). CDR3 length: 16 amino acids. V lost 5 bases and J lost 7; bases outside the gene matches: 13. CDR3 loop: CASSALSSGGAREQYF. CDR3 sequence (DNA): TGTGCCAGCAGTGCCCTTAGTAGCGGGGGGGCGCGTGAGCAGTACTTC.

There are a few counts of this clonotype. The chain couples TRBV3-1 to TRBJ1-1, with D perhaps matching TRBD1 (6 bases). V dropped 0 bases and J dropped 6 bases, with 8 bases sitting between them. Per the germline V gene, CDR1 is LGHDT and CDR2 is YNNKEL (reference sequence). The CDR3 is made up of 13 amino acids. The CDR3 reads CASSQDGGPEAFF. The CDR3, as DNA: TGTGCCAGCAGCCAAGATGGGGGCCCTGAAGCTTTCTTT.

The chain couples TRBV7-6 to TRBJ2-5; 9 nucleotides line up with TRBD2. Germline V gives CDR1 SGHVS, CDR2 FNYEAQ. The length of the CDR3 is 16 residues. Trimming took 3 bases from V and 0 from J; bases not matched to a gene: 5. CDR3 in amino acids: CASSFGGGGNQETQYF. In DNA, the CDR3 is TGTGCCAGCAGCTTTGGCGGGGGGGGGAACCAAGAGACCCAGTACTTC. The complete variable domain, with remaining parts taken from reference TRBV7-6 and TRBJ2-5, reads GAGVSQSPRYKVTKRGQDVALRCDPISGHVSLYWYRQALGQGPEFLTYFNYEAQQDKSGLPNDRFSAERPEGSISTLTIQRTEQRDSAMYRCASSFGGGGNQETQYFGPGTRLLVL.